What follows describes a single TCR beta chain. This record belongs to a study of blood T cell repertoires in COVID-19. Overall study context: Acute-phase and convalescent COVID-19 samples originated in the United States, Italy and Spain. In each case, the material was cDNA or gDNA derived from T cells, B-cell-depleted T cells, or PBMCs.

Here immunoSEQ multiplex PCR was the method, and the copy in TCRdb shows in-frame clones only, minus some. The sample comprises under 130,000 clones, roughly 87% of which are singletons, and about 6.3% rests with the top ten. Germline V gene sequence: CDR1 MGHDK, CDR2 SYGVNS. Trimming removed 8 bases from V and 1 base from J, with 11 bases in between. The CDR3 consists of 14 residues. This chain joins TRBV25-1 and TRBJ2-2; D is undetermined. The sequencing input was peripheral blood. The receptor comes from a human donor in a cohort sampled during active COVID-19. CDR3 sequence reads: CASGRLENTGELFF. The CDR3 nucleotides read TGTGCCAGCGGCAGGCTGGAGAACACCGGGGAGCTGTTTTTT.